This is a list of T cell receptor beta chains from one sample in a study of CD8 T cells in ankylosing spondylitis. TCRdb re-derived calls from the 5' RACE reads in MiXCR, one entry per CDR3 protein. The table shows around 230,000 distinct CDR3 sequences, with 8.6% occurring only once. Sequenced: blood, either unsorted or a sorted T cell fraction (not recorded which). The receptors here all came from a male donor with ankylosing spondylitis or in good health (not recorded which). Both conserved end residues are part of each CDR3. The D gene is left open where the match is weak. The size entry is marked missing in some rows and otherwise reads once, few, many or a size class.

J,size,V,D,DNA,CDR3
TRBJ2-1,many,TRBV19,NA,TGTGCCTCCGTCGGGGGACCCGGGGGTTACAATGAGCAGTTCTTC,CASVGGPGGYNEQFF
TRBJ2-1,few,TRBV6-2/TRBV6-3,TRBD2,TGTGCCAGCAGTTACGGGCTAGCGGGAAACAATGAGCAGTTCTTC,CASSYGLAGNNEQFF
TRBJ2-5,many,TRBV5-1,NA,TGCGCCAGCAGCTTGGCGGGGAGGGAGACCCAGTACTTC,CASSLAGRETQYF
TRBJ2-5,many,TRBV4-3,NA,TGCGCCAGCAGCCAGGGACACGAGGGGACCCAGTACTTC,CASSQGHEGTQYF
TRBJ1-4,many,TRBV7-9,NA,TGTGCCAGCAGTCGGGGGAAATTGCTTGAAAAACTGTTTTTT,CASSRGKLLEKLFF
TRBJ2-5,many,TRBV20-1,NA,TGCAGTGCCCACAACATGGGGCCTAGGACCCAGTACTTC,CSAHNMGPRTQYF
TRBJ1-3,NA,TRBV20-1,NA,TGCTGTGCTTTCGGCCCGGGGGACGGTGCCTCTGGAAACACCATATATTTT,CCAFGPGDGASGNTIYF
TRBJ2-3,many,TRBV20-1,NA,TGCAGTGCCCAGCCCCCGGTTAGCACAGATACGCAGTATTTT,CSAQPPVSTDTQYF
TRBJ2-3,many,TRBV15,NA,TGTGCCACCAGCCCTGGGCTACCCACAGATACGCAGTATTTT,CATSPGLPTDTQYF
TRBJ2-2,NA,TRBV11-2,TRBD2,TGTGCCAGCAGCCTTACTAGCGGGAGGGCCTTGGGAAACACCGGGGAGCTGTTTTTT,CASSLTSGRALGNTGELFF
TRBJ2-7,many,TRBV18,NA,TGTGCCAGCTCACCAGTGACAGGAACTTCCTACGAGCAGTACTTC,CASSPVTGTSYEQYF
TRBJ1-2,few,TRBV6-2/TRBV6-3,TRBD1,TGTGCCAGCAAGAAGGACAGGGCCTGGTATGGCTACACCTTC,CASKKDRAWYGYTF
TRBJ2-3,many,TRBV14,NA,TGTGCCAGCAGCCCCATCGGACTGCCCTTAAGGTATTTT,CASSPIGLPLRYF
TRBJ2-3,many,TRBV7-9,NA,TGTGCCAGCAGTGAACCCGGGAGTCCTAGCACAGATACGCAGTATTTT,CASSEPGSPSTDTQYF
TRBJ2-5,many,TRBV10-3,NA,TGTGCCATCAGTGAGGGCCCAAAAGAGACCCAGTACTTC,CAISEGPKETQYF
TRBJ2-1,many,TRBV6-5,TRBD2,TGTGCCAGCAGTTACCGGCCCCCAGGTAGCGGGAGGGTCAATGAGCAGTTCTTC,CASSYRPPGSGRVNEQFF
TRBJ1-1,many,TRBV6-5,NA,TGTGCCAGCAGTTACTCAACGAAGACTGAAGCTTTCTTT,CASSYSTKTEAFF
TRBJ2-7,few,TRBV28,NA,TGTGCCAGCATTCCCGGGGCTGAGGGCTACGAGCAGTACTTC,CASIPGAEGYEQYF
TRBJ1-2,few,TRBV6-1,NA,TGTGCCAGCAGTGCCTTGATCGGGGCGGGGTTGAATGGCTACACCTTC,CASSALIGAGLNGYTF
TRBJ2-5,many,TRBV5-1,NA,TGCGCCAGCAGCAGCGGAAAAGAGACCCAGTACTTC,CASSSGKETQYF
TRBJ1-1,many,TRBV20-1,NA,TGCAGTGCCTGGAGGGAGGGTCTGAACACTGAAGCTTTCTTT,CSAWREGLNTEAFF
TRBJ1-5,NA,TRBV19,NA,TGTGCCAGTACGACACAGGGTATGGGTAATCAGCCCCAGCATTTT,CASTTQGMGNQPQHF
TRBJ1-2,many,TRBV11-2,TRBD1,TGTGCCAGCAGCTCACCCCGCGACAGGGGAGTTTATGGCTACACCTTC,CASSSPRDRGVYGYTF
TRBJ2-2,few,TRBV4-2,NA,TGTGCCAGCAGGTTGGGGGGAGACACCGGGGAGCTGTTTTTT,CASRLGGDTGELFF
TRBJ1-6,many,TRBV11-1,TRBD1,TGTGCCAGCAGCTTAAAGGGCATGGGGACAGTTATGAATTCACCCCTCCACTTT,CASSLKGMGTVMNSPLHF
TRBJ1-5,many,TRBV12-3/TRBV12-4,NA,TGTGCCAGCAGTTTAGGGGTTGGCAATCAGCCCCAGCATTTT,CASSLGVGNQPQHF
TRBJ2-7,many,TRBV4-3,TRBD2,TGCGCCAGCAGCCAAGGTCCTAGCGGGAGGGGTCGTTCTTACGAGCAGTACTTC,CASSQGPSGRGRSYEQYF
TRBJ1-2,many,TRBV6-5,NA,TGTGCCAGCAGTTACTATCTAGGGGGGTCCTATGGCTACACCTTC,CASSYYLGGSYGYTF
TRBJ2-7,many,TRBV7-2,TRBD2,TGTGCCAGCAGTCCCAGGACTAGCGGGGCCTCCTACGAGCAGTACTTC,CASSPRTSGASYEQYF
TRBJ1-6,few,TRBV20-1,NA,TGCAGTGCTAGTTCGTTGGGGTCTAATTCACCCCTCCACTTT,CSASSLGSNSPLHF
TRBJ1-2,NA,TRBV7-9,NA,TGTGCCAGCAGCCCTCACAATGGGGGTAACTATGGCTACACCTTC,CASSPHNGGNYGYTF
TRBJ1-1,few,TRBV12-3/TRBV12-4,NA,TGTGCCAGCAGCCCGGAGACAGAAACTTTACGGGCTTTCTTT,CASSPETETLRAFF
TRBJ1-2,many,TRBV12-3/TRBV12-4,TRBD1,TGTGCCAGCAGTTTCGGGACAGTTAACTATGGCTACACCTTC,CASSFGTVNYGYTF
TRBJ1-6,many,TRBV4-3,NA,TGCGCCAGCAGCCAAATAGGGGTAGGAAATTCACCCCTCCACTTT,CASSQIGVGNSPLHF
TRBJ2-7,many,TRBV20-1,TRBD2,TGCAGTGCTAGTCCAACTAGCGGGTCCCCCTACGAGCAGTACTTC,CSASPTSGSPYEQYF
TRBJ1-1,few,TRBV20-1,NA,TGCAGTGCTAGAGATCCCCGGACGGGGCGGGACACTGAAGCTTTCTTT,CSARDPRTGRDTEAFF
TRBJ1-4,many,TRBV3-1,NA,TGTGCCAGCAGCCTCGGGACCCGGAGAGATGAAAAACTGTTTTTT,CASSLGTRRDEKLFF
TRBJ2-2,many,TRBV4-3,NA,TGCGCCAGCAGCCAAGGGACCCAGCCCGGGGAGCTGTTTTTT,CASSQGTQPGELFF
TRBJ2-6,many,TRBV3-1,TRBD2,TGTGCCAGCAGCTTCCTTAGCGGGTCTGGGGCCAACGTCCTGACTTTC,CASSFLSGSGANVLTF
TRBJ2-1,many,TRBV20-1,NA,TGCAGTGCCGAGGGGGGAAATGAGCAGTTCTTC,CSAEGGNEQFF
TRBJ2-1,few,TRBV7-2,NA,TGTGCCAGCAGCCCGATCTCCGGGGTCTACAATGAGCAGTTCTTC,CASSPISGVYNEQFF
TRBJ2-3,many,TRBV5-1,NA,TGCGCCAGCAGATATGGTGCGGTCACAGATACGCAGTATTTT,CASRYGAVTDTQYF
TRBJ2-3,NA,TRBV4-2,TRBD2,TGTGCCAGCAGCCCCCTTGGGGTCGGGGGGGCCGGGGCAGATACGCAGTATTTT,CASSPLGVGGAGADTQYF
TRBJ2-6,NA,TRBV10-3,TRBD2,TGTGCCATCACCAAGGGACTAGCGGGAGCCTCTGGGGCCAACGTCCTGACTTTC,CAITKGLAGASGANVLTF
TRBJ2-3,NA,TRBV12-3/TRBV12-4,TRBD1,TGTGCCAGCAGTAGAGGGACAGGCGGGACAGATACGCAGTATTTT,CASSRGTGGTDTQYF
TRBJ2-7,many,TRBV7-9,NA,TGTGCCAGCAGCTGGGACGTATCCTACGAGCAGTACTTC,CASSWDVSYEQYF
TRBJ2-2,NA,TRBV4-3,NA,TGCGCCAGCAGCCAAGATATTGGGGGGGCAAGCGGGGAGCTGTTTTTT,CASSQDIGGASGELFF
TRBJ2-3,NA,TRBV6-5,NA,TGTGCCAGCAGTTACTCGCCGAGCGGCGCTAGCACAGATACGCAGTATTTT,CASSYSPSGASTDTQYF
TRBJ2-3,many,TRBV20-1,NA,TGCAGTGCTCCGACCCGGACAGATACGCAGTATTTT,CSAPTRTDTQYF
TRBJ2-3,few,TRBV20-1,NA,TGCAGTGCCCGAGCCCCGGGTGGGGCAGATACGCAGTATTTT,CSARAPGGADTQYF
TRBJ1-6,many,TRBV12-3/TRBV12-4,TRBD1,TGTGCCAGCAGCGCCGGGACAGGGGTCTCACCCCTCCACTTT,CASSAGTGVSPLHF